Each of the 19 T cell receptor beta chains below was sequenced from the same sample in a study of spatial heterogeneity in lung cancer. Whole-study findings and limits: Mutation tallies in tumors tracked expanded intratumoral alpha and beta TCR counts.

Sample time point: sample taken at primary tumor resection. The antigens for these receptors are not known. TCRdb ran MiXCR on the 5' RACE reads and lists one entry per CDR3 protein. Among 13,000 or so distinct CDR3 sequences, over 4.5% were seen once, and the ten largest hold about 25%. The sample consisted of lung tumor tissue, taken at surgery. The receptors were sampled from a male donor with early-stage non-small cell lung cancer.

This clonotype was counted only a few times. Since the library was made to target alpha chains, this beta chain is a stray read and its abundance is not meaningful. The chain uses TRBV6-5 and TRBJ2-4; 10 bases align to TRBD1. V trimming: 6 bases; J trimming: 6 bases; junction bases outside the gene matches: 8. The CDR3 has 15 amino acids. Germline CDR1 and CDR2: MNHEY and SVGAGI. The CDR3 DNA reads TGTGCCAGCAGCTTAACCGGGACAGGGGTAAACATTCAGTACTTC. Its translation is CASSLTGTGVNIQYF.

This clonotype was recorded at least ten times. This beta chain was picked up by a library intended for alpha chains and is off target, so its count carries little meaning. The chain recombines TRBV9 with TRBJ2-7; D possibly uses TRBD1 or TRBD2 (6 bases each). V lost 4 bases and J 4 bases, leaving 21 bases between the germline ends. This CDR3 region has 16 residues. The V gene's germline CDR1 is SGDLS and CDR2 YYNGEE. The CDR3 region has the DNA TGTGCCAGCAGCCCCTCGGGGGCATGGCGAGGGTACGAGCAGTACTTC. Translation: CASSPSGAWRGYEQYF.

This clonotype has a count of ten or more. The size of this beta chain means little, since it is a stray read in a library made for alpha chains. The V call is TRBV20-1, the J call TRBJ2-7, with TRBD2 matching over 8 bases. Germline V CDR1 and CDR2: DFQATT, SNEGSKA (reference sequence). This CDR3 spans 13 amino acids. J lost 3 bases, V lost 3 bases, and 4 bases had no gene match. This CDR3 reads CSASSGEVYEQYF. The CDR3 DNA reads TGCAGTGCTAGTAGCGGGGAAGTCTACGAGCAGTACTTC.

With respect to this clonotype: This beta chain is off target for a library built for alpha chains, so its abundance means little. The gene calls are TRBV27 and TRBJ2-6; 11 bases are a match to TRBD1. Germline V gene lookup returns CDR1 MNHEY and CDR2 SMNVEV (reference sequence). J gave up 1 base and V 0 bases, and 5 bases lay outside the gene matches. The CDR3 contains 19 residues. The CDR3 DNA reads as TGTGCCAGCAGTTTATCACCGGGACAGGGGGTTTCTGGGGCCAACGTCCTGACTTTC. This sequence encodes CASSLSPGQGVSGANVLTF.

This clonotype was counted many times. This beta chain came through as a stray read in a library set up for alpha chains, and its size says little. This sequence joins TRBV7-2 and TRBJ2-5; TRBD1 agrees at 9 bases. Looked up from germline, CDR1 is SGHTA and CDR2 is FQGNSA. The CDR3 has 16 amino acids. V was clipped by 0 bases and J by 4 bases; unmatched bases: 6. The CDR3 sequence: CASSLALRDRVETQYF. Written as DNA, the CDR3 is TGTGCCAGCAGCTTAGCCCTCCGGGACAGGGTAGAGACCCAGTACTTC.

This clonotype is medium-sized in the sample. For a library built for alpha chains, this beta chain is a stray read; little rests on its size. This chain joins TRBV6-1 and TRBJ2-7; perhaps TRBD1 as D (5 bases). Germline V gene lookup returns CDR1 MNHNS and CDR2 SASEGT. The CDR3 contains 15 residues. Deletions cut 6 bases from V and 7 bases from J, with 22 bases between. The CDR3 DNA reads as TGTGCCAGCAGAATGGATGGGGCCCCTCTTGGAGAGCAGTACTTC. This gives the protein CASRMDGAPLGEQYF.

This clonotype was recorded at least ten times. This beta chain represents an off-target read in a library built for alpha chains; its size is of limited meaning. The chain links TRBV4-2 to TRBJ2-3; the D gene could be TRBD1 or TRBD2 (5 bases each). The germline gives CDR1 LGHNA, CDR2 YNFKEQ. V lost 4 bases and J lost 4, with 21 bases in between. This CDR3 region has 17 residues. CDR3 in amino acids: CASSPTRDLLGADTQYF. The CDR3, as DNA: TGTGCCAGCAGCCCGACAAGGGACCTACTGGGGGCAGATACGCAGTATTTT.

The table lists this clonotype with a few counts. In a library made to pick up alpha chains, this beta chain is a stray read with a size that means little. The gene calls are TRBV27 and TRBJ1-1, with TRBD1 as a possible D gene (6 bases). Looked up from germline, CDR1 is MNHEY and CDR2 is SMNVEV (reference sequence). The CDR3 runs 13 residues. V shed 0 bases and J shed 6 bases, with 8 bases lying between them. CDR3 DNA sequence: TGTGCCAGCAGTTTATCGAGGGGGTCTGAAGCTTTCTTT. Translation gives CASSLSRGSEAFF.

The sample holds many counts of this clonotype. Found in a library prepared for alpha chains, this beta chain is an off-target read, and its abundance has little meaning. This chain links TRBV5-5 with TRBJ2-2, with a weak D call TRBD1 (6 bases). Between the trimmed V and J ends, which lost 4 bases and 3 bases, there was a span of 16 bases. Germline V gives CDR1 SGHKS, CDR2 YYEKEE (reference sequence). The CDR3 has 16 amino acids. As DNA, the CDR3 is TGTGCCAGCAGCCCCCGCCGGGACACTTACACCGGGGAGCTGTTTTTT. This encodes CASSPRRDTYTGELFF.

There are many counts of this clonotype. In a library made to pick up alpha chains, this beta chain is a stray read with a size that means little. The CDR3 coding sequence is TGTGCCAGCAGTTTGGCCGGGGGTAATAGCAATCAGCCCCAGCATTTT. Residues: CASSLAGGNSNQPQHF. The V call is TRBV28, the J call TRBJ1-5, with D perhaps matching TRBD1 (5 bases). With 3 bases removed from V and 0 bases from J, the gap between germline ends came to 12 bases. The CDR3 loop spans 16 amino acids. The germline CDR1 and CDR2 sequences are MDHEN and SYDVKM.

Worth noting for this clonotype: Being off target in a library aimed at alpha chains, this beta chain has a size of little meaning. CDR3 nucleotide sequence: TGTGCCAGCAGGCGGTCTAGCGGGGTCGGGTACGAGCAGTACTTC. Its translation is CASRRSSGVGYEQYF. This chain connects TRBV3-1 to TRBJ2-7, with 9 bases that match TRBD2. Trimming removed 6 bases from V and 4 bases from J; junction bases left unmatched: 10. The germline V gene has CDR1 LGHDT and CDR2 YNNKEL (reference sequence). The CDR3 is 15 amino acids.

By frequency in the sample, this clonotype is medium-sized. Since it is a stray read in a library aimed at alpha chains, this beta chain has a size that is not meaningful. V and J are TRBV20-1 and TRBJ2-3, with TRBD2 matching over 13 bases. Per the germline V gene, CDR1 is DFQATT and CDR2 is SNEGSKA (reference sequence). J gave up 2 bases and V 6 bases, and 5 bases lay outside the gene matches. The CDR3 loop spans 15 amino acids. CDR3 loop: CSAAGLAGDTDTQYF. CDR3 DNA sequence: TGCAGTGCCGCAGGACTAGCGGGGGACACAGATACGCAGTATTTT.

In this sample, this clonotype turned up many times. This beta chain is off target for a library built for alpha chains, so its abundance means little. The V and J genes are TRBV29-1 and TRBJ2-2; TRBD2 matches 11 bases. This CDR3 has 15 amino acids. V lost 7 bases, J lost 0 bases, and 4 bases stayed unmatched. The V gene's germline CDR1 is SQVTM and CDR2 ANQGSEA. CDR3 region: CSASGGPPNTGELFF. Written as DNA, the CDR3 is TGCAGCGCTAGCGGGGGGCCCCCGAACACCGGGGAGCTGTTTTTT.

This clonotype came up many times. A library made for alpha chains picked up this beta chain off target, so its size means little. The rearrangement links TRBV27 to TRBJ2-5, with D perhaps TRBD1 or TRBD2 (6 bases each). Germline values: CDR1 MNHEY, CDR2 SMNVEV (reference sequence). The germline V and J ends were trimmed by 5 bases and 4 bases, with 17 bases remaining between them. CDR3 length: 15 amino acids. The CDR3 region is CASSPLVGGSETQYF. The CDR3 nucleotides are TGTGCCAGCAGTCCACTAGTAGGGGGGTCAGAGACCCAGTACTTC.

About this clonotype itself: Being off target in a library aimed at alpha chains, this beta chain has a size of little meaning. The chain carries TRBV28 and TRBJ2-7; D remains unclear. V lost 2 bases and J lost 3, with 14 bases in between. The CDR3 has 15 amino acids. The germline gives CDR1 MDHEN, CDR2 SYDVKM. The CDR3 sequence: CASSLGPSSVYEQYF. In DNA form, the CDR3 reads TGTGCCAGCAGTTTAGGACCCAGTTCCGTCTACGAGCAGTACTTC.

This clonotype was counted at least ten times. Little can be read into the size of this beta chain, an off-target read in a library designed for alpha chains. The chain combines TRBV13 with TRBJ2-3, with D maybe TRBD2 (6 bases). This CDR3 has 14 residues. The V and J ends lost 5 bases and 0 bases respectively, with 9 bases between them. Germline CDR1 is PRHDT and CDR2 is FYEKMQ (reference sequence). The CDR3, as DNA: TGTGCCAGCAGCCGCGGGGTCAGCACAGATACGCAGTATTTT. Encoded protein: CASSRGVSTDTQYF.

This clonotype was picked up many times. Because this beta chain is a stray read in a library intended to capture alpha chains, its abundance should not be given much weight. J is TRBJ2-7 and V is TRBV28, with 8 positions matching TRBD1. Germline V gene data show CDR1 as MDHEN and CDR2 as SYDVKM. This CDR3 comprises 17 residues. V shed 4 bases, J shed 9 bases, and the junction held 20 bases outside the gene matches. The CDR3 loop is CASSSEDGTGALGRQYF. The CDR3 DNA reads TGTGCCAGCAGTTCTGAAGACGGGACAGGCGCGTTGGGTAGGCAGTACTTC.

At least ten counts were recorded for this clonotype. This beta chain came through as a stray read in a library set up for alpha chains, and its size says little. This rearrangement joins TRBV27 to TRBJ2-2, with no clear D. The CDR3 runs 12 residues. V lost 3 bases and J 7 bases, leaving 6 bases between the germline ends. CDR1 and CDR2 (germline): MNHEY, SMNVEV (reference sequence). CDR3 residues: CASSFRDGELFF. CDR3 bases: TGTGCCAGCAGTTTCCGCGACGGGGAGCTGTTTTTT.

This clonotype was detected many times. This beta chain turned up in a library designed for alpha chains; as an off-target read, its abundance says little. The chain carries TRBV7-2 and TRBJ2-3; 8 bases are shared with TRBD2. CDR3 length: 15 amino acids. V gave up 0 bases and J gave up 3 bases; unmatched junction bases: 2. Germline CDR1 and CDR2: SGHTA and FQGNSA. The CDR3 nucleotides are TGTGCCAGCAGCTTAGCTAGCGGGGTTACAGATACGCAGTATTTT. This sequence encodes CASSLASGVTDTQYF.